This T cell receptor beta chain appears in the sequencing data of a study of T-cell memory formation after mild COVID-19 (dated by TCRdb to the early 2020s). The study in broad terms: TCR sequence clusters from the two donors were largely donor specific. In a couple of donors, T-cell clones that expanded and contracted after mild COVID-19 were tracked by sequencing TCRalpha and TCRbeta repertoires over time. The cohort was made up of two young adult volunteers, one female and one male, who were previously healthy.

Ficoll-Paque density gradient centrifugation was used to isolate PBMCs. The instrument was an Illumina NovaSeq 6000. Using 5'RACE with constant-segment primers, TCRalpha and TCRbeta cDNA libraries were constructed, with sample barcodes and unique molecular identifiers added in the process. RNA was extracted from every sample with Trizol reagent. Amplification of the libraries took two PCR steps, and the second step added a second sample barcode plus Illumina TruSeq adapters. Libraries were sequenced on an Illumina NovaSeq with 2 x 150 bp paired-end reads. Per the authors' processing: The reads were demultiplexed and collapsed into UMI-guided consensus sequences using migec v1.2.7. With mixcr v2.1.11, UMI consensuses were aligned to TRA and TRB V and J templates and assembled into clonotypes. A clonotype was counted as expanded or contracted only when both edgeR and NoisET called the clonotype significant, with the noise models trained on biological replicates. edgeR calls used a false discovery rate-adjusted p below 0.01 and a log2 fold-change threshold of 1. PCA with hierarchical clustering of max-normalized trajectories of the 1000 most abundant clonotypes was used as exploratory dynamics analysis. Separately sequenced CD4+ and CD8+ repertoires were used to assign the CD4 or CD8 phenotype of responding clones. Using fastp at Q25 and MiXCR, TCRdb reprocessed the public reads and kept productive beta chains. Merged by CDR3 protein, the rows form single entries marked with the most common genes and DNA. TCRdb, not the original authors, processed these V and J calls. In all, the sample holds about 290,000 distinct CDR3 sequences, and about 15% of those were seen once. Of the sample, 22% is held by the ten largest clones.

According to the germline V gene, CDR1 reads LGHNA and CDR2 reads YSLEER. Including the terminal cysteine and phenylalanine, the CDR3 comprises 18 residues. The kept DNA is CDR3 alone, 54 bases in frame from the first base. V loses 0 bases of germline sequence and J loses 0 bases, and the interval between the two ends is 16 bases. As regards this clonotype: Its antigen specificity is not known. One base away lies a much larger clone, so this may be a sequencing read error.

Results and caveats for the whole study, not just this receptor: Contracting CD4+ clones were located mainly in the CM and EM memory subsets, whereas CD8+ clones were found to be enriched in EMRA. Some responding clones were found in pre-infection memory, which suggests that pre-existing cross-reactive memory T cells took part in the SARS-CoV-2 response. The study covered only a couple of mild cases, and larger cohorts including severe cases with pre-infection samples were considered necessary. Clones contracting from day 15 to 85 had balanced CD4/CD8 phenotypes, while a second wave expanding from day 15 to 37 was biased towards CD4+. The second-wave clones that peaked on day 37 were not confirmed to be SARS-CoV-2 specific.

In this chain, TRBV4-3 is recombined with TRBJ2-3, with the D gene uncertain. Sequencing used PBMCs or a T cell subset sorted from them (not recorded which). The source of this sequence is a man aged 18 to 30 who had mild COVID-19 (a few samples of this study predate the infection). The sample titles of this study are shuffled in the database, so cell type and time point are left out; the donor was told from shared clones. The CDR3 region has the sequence CASSQDSLQWFSTDTQYF. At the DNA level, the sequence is TGCGCCAGCAGCCAAGATTCGTTACAGTGGTTTAGCACAGATACGCAGTATTTT.